This T cell receptor (beta chain) was retrieved from a study of blood T cell repertoires in COVID-19. As for the study in general: Samples came from the United States, Italy and Spain, spanning acute and convalescent COVID-19. T cells, B-cell-depleted T cells, or PBMCs provided the cDNA or gDNA that served as material.

This clone was detected a few times. In the authors' workflow: Amplifying reference gene primers gave estimates of nucleated cell counts. The method was immunoSEQ multiplex PCR; TCRdb's version includes in-frame clones alone and lacks a portion of them. D and trimming were read from the DNA, whereas the V and J calls and clone size are those reported in that table. The data hold 55,000 to 70,000 clones, with about 89% observed a single time. The CDR3 length is 13 residues. The germline gives CDR1 SNHLY, CDR2 FYNNEI. The V end lost 8 bases, the J end lost 3 bases, and 11 bases lay between the germline ends.

Sequencing was performed on peripheral blood. The chain carries TRBV2 and TRBJ2-1, with D perhaps matching TRBD2 (6 bases). This clonotype was sampled from a man in his sixties with acute or convalescent COVID-19. CDR3 DNA sequence: TGTGCCAGCCGACGGGAGCTCTACAATGAGCAGTTCTTC. Translation: CASRRELYNEQFF. Supplemented by reference TRBV2 and TRBJ2-1, the full variable domain reads EPEVTQTPSHQVTQMGQEVILRCVPISNHLYFYWYRQILGQKVEFLVSFYNNEISEKSEIFDDQFSVERPDGSNFTLKIRSTKLEDSAMYFCASRRELYNEQFFGPGTRLTVL.